These T cell receptor beta chains were read from a single sample in a study of a mutant IDH1 vaccine in newly diagnosed glioma. The antigens for these receptors are not known. Only in-frame clones appear in the TCRdb table, and some are missing; sequencing was by immunoSEQ multiplex PCR. Of 56,000 or so clones listed, approximately 75% are singletons. Sequencing was performed on PBMCs, taken from a glioma patient whose treatment included an IDH1 peptide vaccine. The receptors here all came from a man aged 50 or older with glioma. CDR3s leave out the opening cysteine and the closing phenylalanine or tryptophan. A D gene is named only where the DNA matches it firmly. Clone size is not always given. Where it is, it says once, few, many or a class for expanded clones.

CDR3aa,abundance,d_gene,j_gene,v_gene
ASSPGGNDYGYT,once,TRBD1,TRBJ1-2,TRBV19
ASSLALRLKRNTEAF,NA,NA,TRBJ1-1,TRBV7-8
ASSPGSGGYNEQF,NA,TRBD2,TRBJ2-1,TRBV19
ASSPDSAYGYT,NA,NA,TRBJ1-2,TRBV14
ASSQVGGQGNTEAF,few,TRBD1,TRBJ1-1,TRBV4-1
ASSDRENQPQH,NA,TRBD1,TRBJ1-5,TRBV6-5
ASNPRGGNTIY,NA,NA,TRBJ1-3,TRBV6-1
ASSQDGRTGGLEQY,NA,TRBD1,TRBJ2-7,TRBV4-3
ASSGKRNTETQY,few,NA,TRBJ2-5,TRBV10-2
ASSYVGADGYT,NA,NA,TRBJ1-2,TRBV6-6
ASSPGPRGDTIY,NA,NA,TRBJ1-3,TRBV14
ASSLAGREHGYT,NA,NA,TRBJ1-2,TRBV5-6
SVRGVYGYT,NA,NA,TRBJ1-2,TRBV29-1
ASSYSAGGETQY,NA,TRBD2,TRBJ2-5,TRBV6-5
AWSSGAVAEAF,NA,NA,TRBJ1-1,TRBV30
SVEEGIGYT,NA,NA,TRBJ1-2,TRBV29-1
AWSVPRTENTEAF,once,NA,TRBJ1-1,TRBV30
ASSFYGQGSSYNEQF,NA,TRBD1,TRBJ2-1,TRBV7-9
SVGGQGRPAF,NA,TRBD1,TRBJ1-1,TRBV29-1
ASSVGGSRGDSEAF,few,NA,TRBJ1-1,TRBV9
ASGLVGGISTGELF,NA,NA,TRBJ2-2,TRBV12-5
ASSLLTSAGANVLT,NA,TRBD2,TRBJ2-6,TRBV2